A single sample is the source of the 11 T cell receptor beta chains below, sequenced in a study of cytotoxic CD8 clonotypes in ibrutinib-treated CLL. Generated by immunoSEQ multiplex PCR, the TCRdb table keeps only in-frame clones and is missing some. The sample includes around 76,000 clones, 83% of them seen just once. This material consisted of PBMCs, taken after 24 months of ibrutinib treatment. The receptor set was obtained from a human donor with chronic lymphocytic leukemia.

This clone was observed once. The J gene is TRBJ2-1, the V gene TRBV27; perhaps TRBD2 as D (6 bases). V lost 7 bases, J lost 8 bases, and 18 bases lay in between. Germline loops: CDR1 MNHEY, CDR2 SMNVEV (reference sequence). This CDR3 has 14 amino acids. CDR3 loop: CASKVWGEPDEQFF. The CDR3, as DNA: TGTGCCAGCAAGGTCTGGGGGGAGCCGGATGAGCAGTTCTTC.

This clone was seen a single time. The rearrangement uses TRBV11-2 and TRBJ2-7; weak D call: TRBD1 (5 bases). Germline V gives CDR1 SGHAT, CDR2 FQNNGV. V shed 1 base and J shed 6 bases, with 16 bases lying between them. The CDR3 extends over 15 amino acids. CDR3 residues: CASSLGQGSFVEQYF. As DNA, the CDR3 is TGTGCCAGCAGCTTAGGTCAGGGCAGTTTTGTCGAGCAGTACTTC.

The rearrangement joins TRBV27 to TRBJ2-7; 14 nucleotides align to TRBD2. V was clipped by 1 base and J by 3 bases; unmatched bases: 5. The germline V gene encodes CDR1 MNHEY and CDR2 SMNVEV (reference sequence). This CDR3 contains 17 residues. In DNA form, the CDR3 reads TGTGCCAGCAGTTTATATGGACTAGCGGGAGGAAACTACGAGCAGTACTTC. This translates into CASSLYGLAGGNYEQYF.

The DNA of the CDR3 is TGCGCCAGCAGTCCAGGGGTTGCAGATACGCAGTATTTT. This sequence encodes CASSPGVADTQYF. V and J are TRBV5-1 and TRBJ2-3; D is perhaps TRBD1 (6 bases). Trimming pared 5 bases from V and 4 bases from J, leaving 11 bases between. CDR1 and CDR2 (germline): SGHRS, YFSETQ. This CDR3 spans 13 amino acids.

The rearrangement joins TRBV5-3 to TRBJ2-1; D not certain. TRBV5-3 is reported as an ORF; its role is uncertain. The CDR3 extends over 15 amino acids. Trimming took off 1 base at V and 2 bases at J, with 10 bases between the two ends. DNA of the CDR3: TGTGCCAGAAGCTTGACGGGCCCTACCTACAATGAGCAGTTCTTC. Amino acid sequence: CARSLTGPTYNEQFF.

This sequence joins TRBV5-1 and TRBJ2-1; 8 positions match TRBD1. Germline V gene data show CDR1 as SGHRS and CDR2 as YFSETQ. The CDR3 is 13 amino acids. V shed 2 bases, J shed 9 bases, and the junction held 4 bases outside the gene matches. The CDR3 bases are TGCGCCAGCAGCTTCGGACAGGGAGGTGAGCAGTTCTTC. Translated, it gives CASSFGQGGEQFF.

The rearrangement uses TRBV9 and TRBJ2-1; D ambiguous. The germline V gene has CDR1 SGDLS and CDR2 YYNGEE. The CDR3 spans 15 residues. V lost 4 bases, J lost 0 bases, and 11 bases lay in between. The CDR3 DNA is TGTGCCAGCAGCCTCAGTATTGGCTCCTACAATGAGCAGTTCTTC. Its translation: CASSLSIGSYNEQFF.

The chain employs TRBV19 and TRBJ2-5; 8 nucleotides match TRBD1. CDR3 length: 15 residues. The germline V gene has CDR1 LNHDA and CDR2 SQIVND (reference sequence). V shed 2 bases and J 7 bases; nucleotides not matched to a gene: 9. The CDR3: CASSISRDRRATQYF. CDR3 DNA sequence: TGTGCCAGTAGTATAAGTAGGGACAGGAGGGCGACCCAGTACTTC.

Concerning this clone itself: Other DNA sequences in this sample translate to the same CDR3. The chain uses TRBV20-1 and TRBJ2-7, with D hard to call. Germline assignment: CDR1 DFQATT and CDR2 SNEGSKA (reference sequence). This CDR3 comprises 11 residues. Trimming took off 3 bases at V and 1 base at J, with 4 bases between the two ends. CDR3 sequence: CSASASYEQYF. CDR3 sequence (DNA): TGCAGTGCTAGCGCGTCCTACGAGCAGTACTTC.

The chain employs TRBV6-5 and TRBJ2-7; perhaps TRBD2 as D (5 bases). V gave up 0 bases and J gave up 6 bases, with 15 bases separating them. Looked up from germline, CDR1 is MNHEY and CDR2 is SVGAGI. The CDR3 is 15 amino acids. The CDR3 sequence: CASSYSLLTRGEQYF. In DNA form, the CDR3 reads TGTGCCAGCAGTTACTCCCTACTCACTAGAGGCGAGCAGTACTTC.

The J gene is TRBJ1-2, the V gene TRBV14; 8 bases line up with TRBD1. The CDR3 is 14 amino acids. In germline, CDR1 is SGHDN, CDR2 FVKESK. Trimming removed 2 bases from V and 5 bases from J; junction bases left unmatched: 4. CDR3 in DNA: TGTGCCAGCAGCCAACTAAGGACAGGGTATGGCTACACCTTC. Its translation: CASSQLRTGYGYTF.